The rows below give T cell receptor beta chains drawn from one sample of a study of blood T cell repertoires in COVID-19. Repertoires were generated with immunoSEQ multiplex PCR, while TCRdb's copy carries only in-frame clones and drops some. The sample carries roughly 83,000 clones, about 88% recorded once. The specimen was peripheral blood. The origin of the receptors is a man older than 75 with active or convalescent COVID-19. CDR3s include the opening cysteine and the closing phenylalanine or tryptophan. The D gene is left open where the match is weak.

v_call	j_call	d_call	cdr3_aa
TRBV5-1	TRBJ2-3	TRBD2	CANQSGSGRVADTQYF
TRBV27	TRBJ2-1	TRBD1	CASRDRGYIWAEQFF
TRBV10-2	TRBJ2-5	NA	CASMRRLETQYF
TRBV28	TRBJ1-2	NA	CASSKQGYGYTF
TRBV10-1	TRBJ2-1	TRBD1	CASSDPTGNYNEQFF
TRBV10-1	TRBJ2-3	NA	CASSAGRRGSPQYF
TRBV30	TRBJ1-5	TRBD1	CAWVGRGRGCSQHF
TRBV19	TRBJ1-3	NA	CASSMGRDSGNTIYF
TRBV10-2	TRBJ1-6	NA	CARSKTGDTLNSPLHF
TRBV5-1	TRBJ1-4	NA	CASSWGAGGTNEKLFF
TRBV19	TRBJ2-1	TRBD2	CASSPLTSGDYNEQFF
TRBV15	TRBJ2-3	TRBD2	CATSGGSVTDTQYF
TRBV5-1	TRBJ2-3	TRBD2	CASSLEGLAGADTQYF
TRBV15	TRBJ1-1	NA	CATSRDLLVRRVNEAFF
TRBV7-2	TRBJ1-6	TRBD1	CASSLGQGTSPLHF
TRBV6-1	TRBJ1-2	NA	CASSEVTGYGYTF
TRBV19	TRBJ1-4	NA	CASSITVDEKLFF
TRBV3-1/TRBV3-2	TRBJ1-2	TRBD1	CASSQVQGARGYTF
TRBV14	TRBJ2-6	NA	CASSQGFVGNGANVLTF
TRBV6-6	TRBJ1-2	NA	CASSYTGDGYTF
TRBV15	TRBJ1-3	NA	CATSRVRDFGEHTIYF
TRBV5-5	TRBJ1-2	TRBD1	CASSPDRSPRGGGYTF
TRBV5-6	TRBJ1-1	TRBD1	CASSGDRGLMLNTEAFF
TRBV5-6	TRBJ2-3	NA	CASSLDITDTQYF
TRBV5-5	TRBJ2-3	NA	CASSSTSRPSTDTQYF
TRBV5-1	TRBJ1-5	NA	CASSLGANNQPQHF
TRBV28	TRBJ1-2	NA	CASFWAQGGYTF
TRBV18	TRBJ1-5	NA	CASSQSTRVPAQHF
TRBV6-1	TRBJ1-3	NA	CASSEASGTSSGNTIYF
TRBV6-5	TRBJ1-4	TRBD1	CASSRGGVSEKLFF
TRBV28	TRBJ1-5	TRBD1	CASSRDRAGNQPQHF
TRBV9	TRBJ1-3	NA	CASSVTPGISGNTIYF
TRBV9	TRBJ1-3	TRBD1	CASSQPTGAGNTIYF
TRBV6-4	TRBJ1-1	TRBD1	CASSVDREWGNTEAFF
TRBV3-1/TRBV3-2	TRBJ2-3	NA	CASSQDQTGDTQYF
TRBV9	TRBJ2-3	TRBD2	CASSVAGGSTDTQYF
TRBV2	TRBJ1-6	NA	CASMPGFDNSPLHF
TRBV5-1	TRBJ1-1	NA	CASSFNSGEAFF
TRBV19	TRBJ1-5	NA	CASSSSTVWSNQPQHF
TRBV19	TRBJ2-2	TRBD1	CASSTNRGTGELFF
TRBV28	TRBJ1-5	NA	CASSLVRDNQPQHF
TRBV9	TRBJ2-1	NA	CASSVALVGVNNEQFF
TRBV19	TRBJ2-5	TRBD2	CASRRTSVSQETQYF
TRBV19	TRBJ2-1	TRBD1	CASSRDRDSYNEQFF
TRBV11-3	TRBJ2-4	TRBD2	CASSLSGRAAKNIQYF
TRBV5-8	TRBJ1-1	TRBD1	CASSPTGGNRAFF
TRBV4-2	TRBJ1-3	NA	CASSQPSDQNTIYF